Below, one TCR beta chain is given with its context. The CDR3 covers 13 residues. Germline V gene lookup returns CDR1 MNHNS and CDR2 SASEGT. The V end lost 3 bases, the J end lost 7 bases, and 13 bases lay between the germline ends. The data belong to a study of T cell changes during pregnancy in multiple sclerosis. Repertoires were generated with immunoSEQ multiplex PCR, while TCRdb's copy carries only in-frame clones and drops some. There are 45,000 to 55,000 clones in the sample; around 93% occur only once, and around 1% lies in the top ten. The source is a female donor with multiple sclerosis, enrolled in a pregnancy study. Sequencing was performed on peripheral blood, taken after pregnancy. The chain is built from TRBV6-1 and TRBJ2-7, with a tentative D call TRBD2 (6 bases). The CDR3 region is CASSEGLAREQYF. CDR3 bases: TGTGCCAGCAGTGAGGGGCTAGCGCGGGAGCAGTACTTC.